This entry concerns a single TCR beta chain. Its antigen remains unidentified. Within one base of it there is no much larger clone, and no base qualities were kept. This specimen comes from a study of T-cell memory formation after mild COVID-19 (dated by TCRdb to about 2021). Concerning the study at large: TCR sequence clusters from the two donors were largely donor specific. In two donors, T-cell clones that expanded and contracted after mild COVID-19 were followed by sequencing TCRalpha and TCRbeta repertoires longitudinally. The cohort comprised two young, previously healthy adult volunteers, one female and one male. What the work shows at the level of the full study, not this receptor alone: Contracting CD4+ clones were found mainly in CM and EM memory subsets, while CD8+ clones were enriched in EMRA. Only a couple of mild cases were covered in the study, and larger cohorts including severe cases with pre-infection samples were considered necessary. SARS-CoV-2 specificity of the second-wave clones peaking on day 37 was not confirmed. Some responding clones were found in pre-infection memory, which suggests that pre-existing cross-reactive memory T cells took part in the SARS-CoV-2 response. From day 15 to 85, contracting clones showed balanced CD4/CD8 phenotypes, whereas a second wave of clones that expanded from day 15 to 37 leaned towards CD4+.

Ficoll-Paque density gradient centrifugation was the method used to isolate PBMCs. The CDR3 covers 16 residues, taking in both the cysteine and the phenylalanine. The sequence is cut down to CDR3 DNA, 48 bases in frame from base 1. Trimming removed 5 bases from V and 0 bases from J; the gene matches leave 5 bases unexplained. CDR1 and CDR2 (SNHLY, FYNNEI) derive from the germline V gene. TCRdb shows the sequencer as Illumina NovaSeq 6000. Using 5'RACE with constant-segment primers, TCRalpha and TCRbeta cDNA libraries were constructed, with sample barcodes and unique molecular identifiers added in the process. Trizol reagent was used to extract RNA from every sample. Library amplification was performed in two PCR steps, and a second sample barcode and Illumina TruSeq adapters were introduced in the second step. The libraries were sequenced on an Illumina NovaSeq using 2 x 150 bp paired-end reads. Under the source paper's analysis protocol: Demultiplexing of reads and collapsing into UMI-guided consensus sequences were performed with migec v1.2.7. Using mixcr v2.1.11, the UMI consensuses were aligned to TRA and TRB V and J templates and assembled into clonotypes. A clonotype was counted as expanded or contracted only if both edgeR and NoisET called the change significant, with noise models trained on biological replicates. edgeR calls used a false discovery rate-adjusted p below 0.01 and a log2 fold-change threshold of 1. As an exploratory analysis of dynamics, max-normalized trajectories of the 1000 most abundant clonotypes were examined with PCA combined with hierarchical clustering. The CD4 or CD8 phenotype of responding clones was assigned using the separately sequenced CD4+ and CD8+ repertoires. TCRdb passed the public sequencing reads through fastp at Q25 and MiXCR, retaining productive beta sequences. Rows matching on CDR3 protein sequence are summarized as one entry with the most common DNA and genes. None of the V and J calls come from the authors' own analysis; TCRdb made them. The sample contains a few hundred thousand distinct CDR3 sequences, roughly 27% of them found a single time. Clones ranked in the top ten supply over 10% of the sample.

The clonotype comes from an adult woman who had mild COVID-19 (a few samples of this study predate the infection). The sample titles of this study are shuffled in the database, so cell type and time point are left out; the donor was told from shared clones. What was sequenced was PBMCs or a T cell subset sorted from them (not recorded which). The chain employs TRBV2 and TRBJ2-2; 8 nucleotides in the junction match TRBD2. The DNA sequence is TGTGCCAGCAGTCGCACTAGCGGAGCGAACACCGGGGAGCTGTTTTTT. Its protein is CASSRTSGANTGELFF. Extended through the reference TRBV2 and TRBJ2-2 proteins, this CDR3 yields the full variable domain: EPEVTQTPSHQVTQMGQEVILRCVPISNHLYFYWYRQILGQKVEFLVSFYNNEISEKSEIFDDQFSVERPDGSNFTLKIRSTKLEDSAMYFCASSRTSGANTGELFFGEGSRLTVL.